The rows below give T cell receptor beta chains drawn from one sample of a study of T cells expressing NK-cell markers. Reprocessing the 5' RACE reads, TCRdb reports a single entry for every CDR3 protein and omits DNA. Reported are some 150,000 distinct CDR3 sequences; the ten largest clones contain 37%. Source material: blood T cells: a sorted CD56 or NKG2C T cell subset, CD4+ or CD8+ T cells, or bulk PBMC T cells (not recorded which). The receptor source for this set is a woman in her fifties or sixties in good health. The CDR3 runs from the conserved cysteine through the conserved F or W. Each record gives: CDR3 protein, J gene, V gene.

cdr3_aa: CASSFTGGVNEQYF; j_call: TRBJ2-7; v_call: TRBV27
cdr3_aa: CASMGSLIGFGGLRDTQYF; j_call: TRBJ2-3; v_call: TRBV6-5
cdr3_aa: CASSPSGRAAGDQYF; j_call: TRBJ2-5; v_call: TRBV5-1
cdr3_aa: CASSLAGQTETQYF; j_call: TRBJ2-5; v_call: TRBV7-9
cdr3_aa: CSARDPGGLAGGPGNEQFF; j_call: TRBJ2-1; v_call: TRBV20-1
cdr3_aa: CASSDSPAGPSTDTQYF; j_call: TRBJ2-3; v_call: TRBV2
cdr3_aa: CASSEGVPTSYEQYF; j_call: TRBJ2-7; v_call: TRBV2
cdr3_aa: CASSYLAGARNEQFF; j_call: TRBJ2-1; v_call: TRBV11-2
cdr3_aa: CASSQERQGPPNTGELFF; j_call: TRBJ2-2; v_call: TRBV4-1
cdr3_aa: CASSIAHPGGLAGVLNNEQFF; j_call: TRBJ2-1; v_call: TRBV19
cdr3_aa: CASSFDPRTGGLYEQYF; j_call: TRBJ2-7; v_call: TRBV5-5
cdr3_aa: CAWSGTGGQPQHF; j_call: TRBJ1-5; v_call: TRBV30
cdr3_aa: CASSPLGVGNYGYTF; j_call: TRBJ1-2; v_call: TRBV12-3/TRBV12-4
cdr3_aa: CASSPLTGGHQPQHF; j_call: TRBJ1-5; v_call: TRBV27
cdr3_aa: CAWATEMNTEAFF; j_call: TRBJ1-1; v_call: TRBV30
cdr3_aa: CASSDSLSDTQYF; j_call: TRBJ2-3; v_call: TRBV4-1
cdr3_aa: CASLGVTGELFF; j_call: TRBJ2-2; v_call: TRBV12-5
cdr3_aa: CASSIHPTNQPQHF; j_call: TRBJ1-5; v_call: TRBV28
cdr3_aa: CASSDPWEYTF; j_call: TRBJ1-2; v_call: TRBV25-1
cdr3_aa: CASRQGTGELFF; j_call: TRBJ2-2; v_call: TRBV6-4
cdr3_aa: CASSLVGQGEGYTF; j_call: TRBJ1-2; v_call: TRBV7-9
cdr3_aa: CASSYSSGGEQFF; j_call: TRBJ2-1; v_call: TRBV6-6
cdr3_aa: CASTPGQNTYEQYF; j_call: TRBJ2-7; v_call: TRBV12-3/TRBV12-4
cdr3_aa: CASSQGAGTETQYF; j_call: TRBJ2-5; v_call: TRBV4-1
cdr3_aa: CASSQDFGTGAYEQYF; j_call: TRBJ2-7; v_call: TRBV3-1
cdr3_aa: CASSYGGGGYTF; j_call: TRBJ1-2; v_call: TRBV6-5
cdr3_aa: CASSPPSGGVQQFF; j_call: TRBJ2-1; v_call: TRBV4-1
cdr3_aa: CASRWTGVGEQFF; j_call: TRBJ2-1; v_call: TRBV2
cdr3_aa: CASSMERFYEQYF; j_call: TRBJ2-7; v_call: TRBV7-9
cdr3_aa: CASRNGYEQYF; j_call: TRBJ2-7; v_call: TRBV6-1
cdr3_aa: CASGTGYSGANVLTF; j_call: TRBJ2-6; v_call: TRBV5-4
cdr3_aa: CASSSGQDNTGELFF; j_call: TRBJ2-2; v_call: TRBV7-2
cdr3_aa: CASSQGLAESTDTQYF; j_call: TRBJ2-3; v_call: TRBV3-1
cdr3_aa: CAISDLISGRAYEQYF; j_call: TRBJ2-7; v_call: TRBV10-3
cdr3_aa: CASSTIGYDEQYF; j_call: TRBJ2-7; v_call: TRBV5-4
cdr3_aa: CASSIPRGGDEAFF; j_call: TRBJ1-1; v_call: TRBV7-2
cdr3_aa: CATSEGQGLNTGELFF; j_call: TRBJ2-2; v_call: TRBV24-1
cdr3_aa: CASSQDPGLTNYGYTF; j_call: TRBJ1-2; v_call: TRBV4-1
cdr3_aa: CATSAGWSYNEQFF; j_call: TRBJ2-1; v_call: TRBV24-1
cdr3_aa: CASSFETGLENIQYF; j_call: TRBJ2-4; v_call: TRBV7-9
cdr3_aa: CASSQAGKETQYF; j_call: TRBJ2-5; v_call: TRBV3-1
cdr3_aa: CASSLPQGVNSPLHF; j_call: TRBJ1-6; v_call: TRBV5-1
cdr3_aa: CSARVEGQGNYGYTF; j_call: TRBJ1-2; v_call: TRBV20-1
cdr3_aa: CASRHQGEDTQYF; j_call: TRBJ2-3; v_call: TRBV14
cdr3_aa: CSARDLVAGYEQYF; j_call: TRBJ2-7; v_call: TRBV20-1
cdr3_aa: CATSRDEDQPQHF; j_call: TRBJ1-5; v_call: TRBV15
cdr3_aa: CASSLGQARSAGEGTEAFF; j_call: TRBJ1-1; v_call: TRBV7-9
cdr3_aa: CASSALGAPSYEQYF; j_call: TRBJ2-7; v_call: TRBV9
cdr3_aa: CASGPLSSYNEQFF; j_call: TRBJ2-1; v_call: TRBV12-5
cdr3_aa: CASSPGYDYGYTF; j_call: TRBJ1-2; v_call: TRBV7-9
cdr3_aa: CASSEFLQGYEQFF; j_call: TRBJ2-1; v_call: TRBV25-1
cdr3_aa: CASSFQLAGISVSSYNEQFF; j_call: TRBJ2-1; v_call: TRBV12-3/TRBV12-4
cdr3_aa: CASSPPGRETDTQYF; j_call: TRBJ2-3; v_call: TRBV18
cdr3_aa: CASSDQGMDTQYF; j_call: TRBJ2-3; v_call: TRBV19
cdr3_aa: CASSVSLRETTDTQYF; j_call: TRBJ2-3; v_call: TRBV9
cdr3_aa: CASSQVEGFGTGIYNEQFF; j_call: TRBJ2-1; v_call: TRBV4-1